These T cell receptor beta chains were read from a single sample in a study of blood T cell repertoires in COVID-19. Some clones are missing from TCRdb's copy, which holds only in-frame ones; the method was immunoSEQ multiplex PCR. The sample carries about 210,000 clones, 70% to 90% recorded once. The source material was peripheral blood. Every receptor here comes from a middle-aged woman with acute or convalescent COVID-19. Both conserved end residues are part of each CDR3. A D gene is named only where the DNA matches it firmly. Only some rows state a clone size, as once, few, many or a class for expanded clones.

>TRBJ1-4|-|-|TRBV27
TGTGCCAGCAATACGGGGGGAAGGAATGAAAAACTGTTTTTT
CASNTGGRNEKLFF
>TRBJ1-4|-|-|TRBV7-9
TGTGCCAGCAGCTCCCCCCGGGATCATGAAAAACTGTTTTTT
CASSSPRDHEKLFF
>TRBJ1-6|-|-|TRBV7-9
TGTGCCAGCAGCTTAAGCCAGGAAAATTCACCCCTCCACTTT
CASSLSQENSPLHF
>TRBJ2-3|-|-|TRBV4-1
TGCGCCAGCAGCCAGTTAGATGGGGGCCAAGATACGCAGTATTTT
CASSQLDGGQDTQYF
>TRBJ1-1|-|few|TRBV5-6
TGTGCCAGCAGCTCGCCCGGACACATATACACTGAAGCTTTCTTT
CASSSPGHIYTEAFF
>TRBJ1-5|TRBD1|few|TRBV12-5
TGTGCTAGTGGTTTACAGGGGGTTCGGCCCCAGCATTTT
CASGLQGVRPQHF
>TRBJ1-1|-|-|TRBV5-4
TGTGCCAGCAGCCGGGGGAGGGAGACGAACACTGAAGCTTTCTTT
CASSRGRETNTEAFF
>TRBJ1-1|-|once|TRBV13
TGTGCCAGCAGCCCGCATCAGGGTCCCACTGAAGCTTTCTTT
CASSPHQGPTEAFF
>TRBJ2-1|-|-|TRBV4-2
TGTGCCAGCAGCCAGGCCGACCTAGCGAGCTCCTACAATGAGCAGTTCTTC
CASSQADLASSYNEQFF
>TRBJ2-3|TRBD1|-|TRBV5-8
TGTGCCAGCAGCGCCGACCGGGACAGGGGTGCAGATACGCAGTATTTT
CASSADRDRGADTQYF
>TRBJ1-2|-|-|TRBV6-4
TGTGCCAGCAGTGACTCGAGGAACGGCTACACCTTC
CASSDSRNGYTF
>TRBJ1-5|TRBD1|-|TRBV18
TGTGCCAGCTCACCCGGGACAGCCCATCAGCCCCAGCATTTT
CASSPGTAHQPQHF
>TRBJ1-4|-|-|TRBV27
TGTGCCAGCAGTTTTGGAGCAACTAATGAAAAACTGTTTTTT
CASSFGATNEKLFF
>TRBJ1-4|TRBD1|-|TRBV7-9
TGTGCCAGCAGCTTAGGACAGGGCCTGAATGAAAAACTGTTTTTT
CASSLGQGLNEKLFF
>TRBJ1-4|-|-|TRBV13
TGTGCCAGCGCCAGGGGAATGGATCGTGAAAAACTGTTTTTT
CASARGMDREKLFF
>TRBJ2-1|TRBD2|-|TRBV6-2/TRBV6-3
TGTGCCAGCAGTACTCCTAGCGGGGGCTACAATGAGCAGTTCTTC
CASSTPSGGYNEQFF
>TRBJ2-1|-|-|TRBV5-1
TGCGCCAGCAGCTTGGTGGCAGGAACAAATGAGCAGTTCTTC
CASSLVAGTNEQFF
>TRBJ2-5|TRBD2|-|TRBV5-1
TGCGCCAGCAGCCCCCCGCTCGGGACTACCAAAGAGACCCAGTACTTC
CASSPPLGTTKETQYF
>TRBJ1-1|-|once|TRBV3-1/TRBV3-2
TGTGCCAGCAGCCAACCGGGGTTTGAAGCTTTCTTT
CASSQPGFEAFF
>TRBJ1-5|-|-|TRBV10-3
TGTGCCATCAGTGAGGCACTTTTTAATCAGCCCCAGCATTTT
CAISEALFNQPQHF
>TRBJ1-6|TRBD1|-|TRBV25-1
TGTGCCAGCAGTGGTATAAGGGCAGGGGGAGATTCACCCCTCCACTTT
CASSGIRAGGDSPLHF
>TRBJ1-2|TRBD1|once|TRBV27
TGTGCCAGCAGTCCGGGACAGGGGACCTATGGCTACACCTTC
CASSPGQGTYGYTF
>TRBJ1-5|-|-|TRBV3-1/TRBV3-2
TGTGCCAGCAGCCCAGGGGAGGGTTATCAGCCCCAGCATTTT
CASSPGEGYQPQHF
>TRBJ2-6|TRBD1|-|TRBV19
TGTGCCAGTAGTATCGGACAGGCGGTCGCTGGGGCCAACGTCCTGACTTTC
CASSIGQAVAGANVLTF
>TRBJ2-1|-|-|TRBV21-1
TGTGCCAGCAGCAAGCTCGATCCTAGCGGGGGACGTATCGATGAGCAGTTCTTC
CASSKLDPSGGRIDEQFF
>TRBJ1-1|-|-|TRBV12-3/TRBV12-4
TGTGCCAGCAGATTCTCAGTGAACACTGAAGCTTTCTTT
CASRFSVNTEAFF
>TRBJ2-5|TRBD2|-|TRBV24-1
TGTGCCACCAGTGATAATAGCGGGGGGGTTAGAGAGACCCAGTACTTC
CATSDNSGGVRETQYF
>TRBJ2-2|-|-|TRBV19
TGTGCCAGTAGTGGAGCAGGGGCCGGGGAGCTGTTTTTT
CASSGAGAGELFF
>TRBJ1-2|-|-|TRBV18
TGTGCCAGCTCACCTTCGTTTGGGGGGGGCGCTCGCGATGGCTACACCTTC
CASSPSFGGGARDGYTF
>TRBJ1-1|-|-|TRBV7-8
TGTGCCAGCACCCTACAGGGTTCGGTCACTGAAGCTTTCTTT
CASTLQGSVTEAFF
>TRBJ1-3|-|-|TRBV4-1
TGCGCCAGCAGCCAAATAGCGGACTCTGGAAACACCATATATTTT
CASSQIADSGNTIYF
>TRBJ2-2|-|-|TRBV28
TGTGCCAGCGTCGAGGGGGGGTCCCGGGGGCACACCGGGGAGCTGTTTTTT
CASVEGGSRGHTGELFF
>TRBJ1-2|-|-|TRBV3-1/TRBV3-2
TGTGCCAGCAGCCGACGGGAGTATGGCTACACCTTC
CASSRREYGYTF
>TRBJ2-1|-|-|TRBV11-2
TGTGCCAGCACCGTAGCGGTATCGGGTGATGAGCAGTTCTTC
CASTVAVSGDEQFF
>TRBJ1-1|-|-|TRBV19
TGTGCCAGTAGTATAGCCGGGCGGACAAAAGCTTTCTTT
CASSIAGRTKAFF
>TRBJ1-3|TRBD1|-|TRBV5-6
TGTGCCAGCAGCTGGACGGCAGGGGGTGCCTCTGGAAACACCATATATTTT
CASSWTAGGASGNTIYF
>TRBJ1-2|TRBD1|once|TRBV19
TGTGCCAGTAGTAGCACGGGGACAGGGTCCTATGGCTACACCTTC
CASSSTGTGSYGYTF
>TRBJ1-6|-|once|TRBV9
TGTGCCAGCAGCGAGACAGGCTCTTCACCCCTCCACTTT
CASSETGSSPLHF
>TRBJ1-5|-|-|TRBV2
TGTGCCAGCAGTAACCGGGAACCAAGTCAGCCCCAGCATTTT
CASSNREPSQPQHF
>TRBJ1-1|-|-|TRBV6-5
TGTGCCAGCAGTTACTCGATTCTGACAGGGAACACTGAAGCTTTCTTT
CASSYSILTGNTEAFF
>TRBJ1-4|TRBD1|-|TRBV5-1
TGCGCCAGCAGCCGAACCCCGTTACAGGGGGCCGGTGAAAAACTGTTTTTT
CASSRTPLQGAGEKLFF
>TRBJ1-3|TRBD1|-|TRBV9
TGTGCCAGCAGCGCATCGACAGGGTCAGGAAACACCATATATTTT
CASSASTGSGNTIYF
>TRBJ1-4|-|-|TRBV19
TGTGCCAGTAGTATAGGTCAGGGTTTCAATGAAAAACTGTTTTTT
CASSIGQGFNEKLFF
>TRBJ2-3|TRBD2|-|TRBV27
TGTGCCAGCAGTTTAATTCTAGCGGAGCACACAGATACGCAGTATTTT
CASSLILAEHTDTQYF
>TRBJ1-2|-|-|TRBV7-2
TGTGCCAGCAGCCTACCTACAGGGAGCGGCTACACCTTC
CASSLPTGSGYTF
>TRBJ2-5|TRBD2|-|TRBV30
TGTGCCTGGAGTGAAACTAGCGGGGGGGAGACCCAGTACTTC
CAWSETSGGETQYF
>TRBJ2-5|-|-|TRBV5-1
TGCGCCAGCAGCCCCATTGTTTATGGGAACAGGTGGGGGGAAGAGACCCAGTACTTC
CASSPIVYGNRWGEETQYF
>TRBJ2-1|TRBD2|-|TRBV7-2
TGTGCCAGCAGCCAGAAGCGGGGGGGCAATGAGCAGTTCTTC
CASSQKRGGNEQFF
>TRBJ1-1|-|-|TRBV14
TGTGCCAGCAGCCATCCGAGGTGGGTGCGGAGGACCACTGAAGCTTTCTTT
CASSHPRWVRRTTEAFF
>TRBJ2-4|-|-|TRBV30
TGTGCCTGGAGCCCGCGGGCCAAAAACATTCAGTACTTC
CAWSPRAKNIQYF
>TRBJ1-5|-|-|TRBV15
TGTGCCACAGCCTTAAGAATGAGCAATCAGCCCCAGCATTTT
CATALRMSNQPQHF
>TRBJ1-2|TRBD1|few|TRBV5-4
TGTGCCAGCAGCTTGGGGGACAGGGAGGGAGGCTACACCTTC
CASSLGDREGGYTF
>TRBJ1-2|TRBD1|-|TRBV6-6
TGTGCCAGCAGTTCACAGGGGAGAGACTATGGCTACACCTTC
CASSSQGRDYGYTF
>TRBJ1-2|-|-|TRBV10-3
TGTGCCAGTCTTTCGGACTCAGGGGCTACCTATGGCTACACCTTC
CASLSDSGATYGYTF
>TRBJ2-3|TRBD2|-|TRBV9
TGTGCCAGCAGTCGGATGGGACTAGCGGGGGGCTTACCCCTCCGGGCAGATACGCAGTATTTT
CASSRMGLAGGLPLRADTQYF
>TRBJ2-3|-|-|TRBV30
TGTGCCTGGACCGGGTCCAGCATTTTTGATACGCAGTATTTT
CAWTGSSIFDTQYF
>TRBJ1-2|-|many|TRBV9
TGTGCCAGCAGCGTAGTTGAGGGCTTGGGCTATGGCTACACCTTC
CASSVVEGLGYGYTF
>TRBJ2-6|TRBD2|-|TRBV4-1
TGCGCCAGCAGTCGGGGGGTCTCTGGGGCCAACGTCCTGACTTTC
CASSRGVSGANVLTF
>TRBJ1-2|TRBD1|-|TRBV5-4
TGTGCCAGCAGTCGTGAACAGGGGGCCCATTTAAACTATGGCTACACCTTC
CASSREQGAHLNYGYTF
>TRBJ1-1|-|-|TRBV25-1
TGTGCCAGCAGTGACCGGACGAGGAGGACTGAAGCTTTCTTT
CASSDRTRRTEAFF